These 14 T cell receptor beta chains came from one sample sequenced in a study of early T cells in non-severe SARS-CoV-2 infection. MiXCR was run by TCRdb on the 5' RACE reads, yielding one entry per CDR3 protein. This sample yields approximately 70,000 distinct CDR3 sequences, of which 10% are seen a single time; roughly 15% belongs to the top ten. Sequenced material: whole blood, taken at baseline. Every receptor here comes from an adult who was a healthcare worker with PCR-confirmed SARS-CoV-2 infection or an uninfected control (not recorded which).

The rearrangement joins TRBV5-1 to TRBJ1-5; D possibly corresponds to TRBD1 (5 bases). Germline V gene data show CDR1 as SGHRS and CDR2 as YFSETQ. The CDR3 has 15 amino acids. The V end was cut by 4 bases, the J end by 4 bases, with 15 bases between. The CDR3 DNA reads TGCGCCAGCAGCCGAGGGGAAGGAGCAAATCAGCCCCAGCATTTT. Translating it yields CASSRGEGANQPQHF.

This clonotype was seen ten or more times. In nucleotides, the CDR3 is TGCAGTGCTAGCGGGGACTCTTCCACAGATACGCAGTATTTT. Protein product: CSASGDSSTDTQYF. The chain joins TRBV20-1 to TRBJ2-3, with D possibly being TRBD2 (6 bases). V lost 3 bases and J 2 bases, leaving 12 bases between the germline ends. Germline V gene lookup returns CDR1 DFQATT and CDR2 SNEGSKA (reference sequence). CDR3 length equals 14 residues.

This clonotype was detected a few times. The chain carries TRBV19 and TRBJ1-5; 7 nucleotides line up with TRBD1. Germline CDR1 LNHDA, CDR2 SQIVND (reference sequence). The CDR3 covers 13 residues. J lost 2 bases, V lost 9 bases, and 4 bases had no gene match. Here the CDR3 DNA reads TGTGCCAGCACACAGGGGCGCAATCAGCCCCAGCATTTT. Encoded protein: CASTQGRNQPQHF.

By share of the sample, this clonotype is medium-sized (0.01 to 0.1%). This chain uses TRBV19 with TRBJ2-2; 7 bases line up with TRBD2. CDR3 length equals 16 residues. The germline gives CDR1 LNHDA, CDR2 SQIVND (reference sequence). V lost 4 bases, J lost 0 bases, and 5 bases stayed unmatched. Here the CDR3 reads CASSKMSGANTGELFF. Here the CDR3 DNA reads TGTGCCAGTAGTAAGATGAGCGGGGCGAACACCGGGGAGCTGTTTTTT.

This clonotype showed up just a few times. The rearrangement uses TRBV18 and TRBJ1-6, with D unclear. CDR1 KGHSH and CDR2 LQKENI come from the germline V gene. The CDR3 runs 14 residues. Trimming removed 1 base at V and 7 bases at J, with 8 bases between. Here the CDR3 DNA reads TGTGCCAGCTCACCACTGGATTCCAATTCACCCCTCCACTTT. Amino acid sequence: CASSPLDSNSPLHF.

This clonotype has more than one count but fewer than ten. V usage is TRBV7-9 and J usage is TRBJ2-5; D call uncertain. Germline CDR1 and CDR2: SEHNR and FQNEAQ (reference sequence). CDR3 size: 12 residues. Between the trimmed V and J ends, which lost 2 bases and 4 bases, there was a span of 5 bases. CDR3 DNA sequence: TGTGCCAGCAGCTTATCCTCAGAGACCCAGTACTTC. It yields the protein CASSLSSETQYF.

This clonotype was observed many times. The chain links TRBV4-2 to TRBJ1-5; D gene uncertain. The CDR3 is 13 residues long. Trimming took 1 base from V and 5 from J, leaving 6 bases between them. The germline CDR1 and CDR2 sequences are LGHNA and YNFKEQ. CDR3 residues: CASSQGRDQPQHF. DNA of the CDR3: TGTGCCAGCAGCCAAGGAAGGGATCAGCCCCAGCATTTT.

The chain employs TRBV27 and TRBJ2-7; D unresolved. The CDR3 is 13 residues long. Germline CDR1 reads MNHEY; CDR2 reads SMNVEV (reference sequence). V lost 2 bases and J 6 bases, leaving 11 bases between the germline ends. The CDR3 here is CASSLGTWGEQYF. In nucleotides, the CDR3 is TGTGCCAGCAGTTTAGGCACGTGGGGCGAGCAGTACTTC.

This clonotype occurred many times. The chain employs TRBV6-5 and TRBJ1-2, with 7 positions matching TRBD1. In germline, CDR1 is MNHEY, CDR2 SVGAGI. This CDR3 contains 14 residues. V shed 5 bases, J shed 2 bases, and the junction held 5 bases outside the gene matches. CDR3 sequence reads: CASSPTGTNYGYTF. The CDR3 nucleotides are TGTGCCAGCAGTCCGACAGGGACCAACTATGGCTACACCTTC.

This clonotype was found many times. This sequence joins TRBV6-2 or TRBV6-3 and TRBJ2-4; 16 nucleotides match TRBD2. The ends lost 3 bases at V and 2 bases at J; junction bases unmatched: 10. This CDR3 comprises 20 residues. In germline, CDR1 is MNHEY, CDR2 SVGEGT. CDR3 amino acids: CASSYTGTSGRDFSKNIQYF. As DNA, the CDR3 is TGTGCCAGCAGTTATACCGGGACTAGCGGGAGGGATTTCTCCAAAAACATTCAGTACTTC.

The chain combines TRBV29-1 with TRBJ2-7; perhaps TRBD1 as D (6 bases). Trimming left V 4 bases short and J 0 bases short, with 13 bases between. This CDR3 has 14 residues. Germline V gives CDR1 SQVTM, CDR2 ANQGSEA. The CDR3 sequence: CSVGRTATSYEQYF. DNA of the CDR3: TGCAGCGTTGGGAGGACAGCTACCTCCTACGAGCAGTACTTC.

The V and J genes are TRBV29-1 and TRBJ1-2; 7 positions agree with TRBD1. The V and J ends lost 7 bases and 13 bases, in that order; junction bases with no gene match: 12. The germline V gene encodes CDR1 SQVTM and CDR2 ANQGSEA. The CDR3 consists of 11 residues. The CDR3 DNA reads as TGCAGCGGGGCTACAGGGGTTGTCTGCACCTTC. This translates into CSGATGVVCTF.

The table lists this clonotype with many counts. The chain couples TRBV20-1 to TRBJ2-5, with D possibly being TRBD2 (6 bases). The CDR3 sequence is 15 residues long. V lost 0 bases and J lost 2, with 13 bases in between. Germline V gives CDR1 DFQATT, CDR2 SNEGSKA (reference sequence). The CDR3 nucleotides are TGCAGTGCTAGAGAGTTCCGCGGGATTCAAGAGACCCAGTACTTC. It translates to CSAREFRGIQETQYF.

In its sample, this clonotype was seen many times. CDR3 residues: CASSPRLGLANYEQYF. CDR3 DNA: TGTGCCAGTAGCCCTCGGCTGGGACTAGCGAACTACGAGCAGTACTTC. The J gene is TRBJ2-7, the V gene TRBV19; TRBD2 matches at 10 bases. The CDR3 extends over 16 amino acids. Germline-derived CDR1 and CDR2 are LNHDA and SQIVND (reference sequence). With 6 bases clipped from V and 3 bases from J, the junction kept 11 bases outside the gene matches. Full variable domain (remainder filled in from reference TRBV19 and TRBJ2-7): DGGITQSPKYLFRKEGQNVTLSCEQNLNHDAMYWYRQDPGQGLRLIYYSQIVNDFQKGDIAEGYSVSREKKESFPLTVTSAQKNPTAFYLCASSPRLGLANYEQYFGPGTRLTVT.